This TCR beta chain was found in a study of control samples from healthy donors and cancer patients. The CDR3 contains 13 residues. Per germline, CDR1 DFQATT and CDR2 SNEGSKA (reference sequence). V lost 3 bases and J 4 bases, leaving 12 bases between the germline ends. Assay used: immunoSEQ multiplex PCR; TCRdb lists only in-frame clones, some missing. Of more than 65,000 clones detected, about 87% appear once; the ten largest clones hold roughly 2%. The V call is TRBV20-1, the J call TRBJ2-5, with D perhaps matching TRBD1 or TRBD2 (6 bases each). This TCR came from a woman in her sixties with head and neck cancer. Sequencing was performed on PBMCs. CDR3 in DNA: TGCAGTGCTAGTAGACTAGGGGGAGAGACCCAGTACTTC. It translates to CSASRLGGETQYF.